The 2 T cell receptor beta chains reported below all come from one sample, sequenced in a study of T cell repertoires in cytomegalovirus infection. Their recognized antigens are unknown. TCRdb itself ran the reads through MiXCR, one entry per CDR3 protein. The table includes under 200,000 distinct CDR3 sequences, less than 25% detected once. Sequenced material: CD8+ T cells from cultured PBMCs, taken from culture after CMV antigen stimulation. All receptors come from a human donor in good health (CMV status not recorded). Some clones in this sample may be carry-over from other donors' samples.

The V gene is TRBV10-3, the J gene TRBJ2-7; D remains ambiguous. V shed 6 bases and J shed 4 bases, with 7 bases lying between them. This CDR3 region has 11 residues. Germline CDR1 ENHRY, CDR2 SYGVKD. The CDR3 coding sequence is TGTGCCATCAGCGAGGCTTACGAGCAGTACTTC. Translating it yields CAISEAYEQYF.

This clonotype was counted at least ten times. V is TRBV7-8 and J is TRBJ2-7; no clear D. The CDR3 is 16 amino acids. Trimming cost V 0 bases and J 4 bases, with 16 bases left between them. CDR1 is SGHVS and CDR2 is FQNEAQ in the germline V gene. CDR3 sequence reads: CASSLAPWGARYEQYF. DNA for the CDR3: TGTGCCAGCAGCTTAGCGCCCTGGGGTGCAAGGTACGAGCAGTACTTC.